The 14 T cell receptor beta chains below all came from one sample that was sequenced in a study of OX40 agonist ivuxolimab in advanced cancers. Using immunoSEQ multiplex PCR, the repertoire was profiled, and TCRdb retains in-frame clones only, with some absent. The repertoire holds tens of thousands of clones, with approximately 90% as singletons. The sample here was CD4+ or CD8+ T cells sorted from blood, taken in a trial of the OX40 agonist ivuxolimab. All receptors derive from an adult with an advanced solid tumor such as melanoma, head and neck, liver or kidney cancer.

The chain links TRBV4-3 to TRBJ1-1; D is perhaps TRBD1 (5 bases). V was cut by 0 bases and J by 4 bases, with 12 bases left in between. CDR3 length: 15 residues. The germline gives CDR1 LGHNA, CDR2 YSLEER. CDR3 DNA: TGCGCCAGCAGCCAAGATCGGGGGATCGTCACTGAAGCTTTCTTT. This codes for CASSQDRGIVTEAFF.

This chain connects TRBV5-4 to TRBJ1-1, with 7 bases aligning to TRBD1. V lost 0 bases and J lost 4; bases outside the gene matches: 6. The CDR3 spans 15 residues. The germline CDR1 and CDR2 sequences are SGHNT and YYREEE (reference sequence). CDR3 coding DNA: TGTGCCAGCAGCTTGGATTCGGCAGGGGGCACTGAAGCTTTCTTT. It yields the protein CASSLDSAGGTEAFF.

The rearrangement links TRBV4-1 to TRBJ2-3; 7 bases line up with TRBD1. The CDR3 totals 15 residues. J lost 2 bases, V lost 4 bases, and 6 bases had no gene match. Germline V gene sequence: CDR1 MGHRA, CDR2 YSYEKL. The CDR3 reads CASSPRDSYTDTQYF. In DNA form, the CDR3 reads TGCGCCAGCAGCCCCCGGGACAGCTACACAGATACGCAGTATTTT.

The chain employs TRBV30 and TRBJ1-2; D gene unclear. Germline V gene lookup returns CDR1 GTSNPN and CDR2 SVGIG (reference sequence). The CDR3 contains 13 residues. Deletions cut 6 bases from V and 6 bases from J, with 17 bases between. DNA for the CDR3: TGTGCCTGCCCCCACGTGGGAAATAATGGCTACACCTTC. Translation: CACPHVGNNGYTF.

The chain employs TRBV2 and TRBJ2-3; TRBD1 agrees at 8 bases. There are 15 residues in the CDR3. Germline CDR1 SNHLY, CDR2 FYNNEI. The junction had 5 bases not matched to a gene; V was cut back by 6 bases and J by 0 bases. The CDR3 DNA follows: TGTGCCAGCAGCCGACAGGGGCCTAGCACAGATACGCAGTATTTT. The encoded protein is CASSRQGPSTDTQYF.

J is TRBJ2-3 and V is TRBV23-1; perhaps TRBD2 as D (5 bases). TRBV23-1 is reported as an ORF; its role is uncertain. Trimming took 11 bases from V and 0 from J, leaving 18 bases between them. The CDR3 loop spans 15 amino acids. The CDR3 DNA follows: TGCGCCGAAGGGCGTGAGGGTTCTAGCACAGATACGCAGTATTTT. Amino acid sequence: CAEGREGSSTDTQYF.

Only one count was recorded for this clone. The J gene is TRBJ1-5, the V gene TRBV19; 8 nucleotides align to TRBD1. The CDR3 runs to 14 residues. The junction had 3 bases not matched to a gene; V was cut back by 6 bases and J by 2 bases. The germline V gene encodes CDR1 LNHDA and CDR2 SQIVND (reference sequence). In DNA form, the CDR3 reads TGTGCCAGTAGGGAGACAGGGGGCAATCAGCCCCAGCATTTT. It yields the protein CASRETGGNQPQHF.

The CDR3 reads CASSKISGGTSYNEQFF. Here the CDR3 DNA reads TGTGCCAGCAGTAAAATTAGCGGGGGGACATCCTACAATGAGCAGTTCTTC. V gene TRBV6-4 combines with J gene TRBJ2-1; 10 nucleotides agree with TRBD2. The V and J ends lost 5 bases and 1 base, in that order; junction bases with no gene match: 8. In germline, CDR1 is MRHNA, CDR2 SNTAGT. This CDR3 region has 17 residues.

CDR3 residues: CASTHGGQGYEQYF. DNA for the CDR3: TGTGCCAGCACCCATGGGGGACAGGGTTACGAGCAGTACTTC. This chain connects TRBV6-6 to TRBJ2-7; 9 nucleotides line up with TRBD1. With V trimmed by 7 bases and J by 4 bases, 8 bases remained unmatched. The germline V gene encodes CDR1 MNHNY and CDR2 SVGAGI (reference sequence). The CDR3 totals 14 residues.

The genes are TRBV6-5 and TRBJ2-7; 8 bases line up with TRBD1. Losses at the gene ends were 6 bases for V and 3 bases for J; bases not matched to a gene: 10. The CDR3 spans 15 residues. CDR1 is MNHEY, CDR2 SVGAGI, per germline. CDR3 in DNA: TGTGCCAGCAGAATCGGGACAGGCAGGAGCTACGAGCAGTACTTC. Protein: CASRIGTGRSYEQYF.

Of note for this clone: This CDR3 is also generated by other DNA sequences in the sample. The chain employs TRBV6-6 and TRBJ2-1; 7 bases match TRBD1. This CDR3 spans 13 amino acids. After removal of 6 bases from V and 3 bases from J, the junction contained 2 bases not matched to a gene. Germline values: CDR1 MNHNY, CDR2 SVGAGI (reference sequence). CDR3 protein: CASSRDSYNEQFF. The CDR3 coding sequence is TGTGCCAGCAGCCGGGACAGCTACAATGAGCAGTTCTTC.

This chain joins TRBV28 and TRBJ2-1, with D possibly matching TRBD2 (6 bases). CDR3 length: 13 residues. V was cut by 6 bases and J by 5 bases, with 11 bases left in between. Germline V gene lookup returns CDR1 MDHEN and CDR2 SYDVKM. The CDR3 region has the DNA TGTGCCAGCAGGCGGACGGGAGACAATGAGCAGTTCTTC. This sequence encodes CASRRTGDNEQFF.

This sequence joins TRBV7-9 and TRBJ2-7; a weak D match, TRBD1 (6 bases). V lost 4 bases to trimming and J lost 2 bases, with 15 bases between them. From germline, CDR1 is SEHNR and CDR2 FQNEAQ (reference sequence). The CDR3 runs 15 residues. CDR3 DNA: TGTGCCAGCAGCTCTAGTGGACAGTTCCCCTACGAGCAGTACTTC. This codes for CASSSSGQFPYEQYF.

This chain links TRBV14 with TRBJ2-7, with D unresolved. This CDR3 is built from 11 residues. Trimming cost V 1 base and J 7 bases, with 5 bases left between them. Germline V gene sequence: CDR1 SGHDN, CDR2 FVKESK. CDR3 bases: TGTGCCAGCAGCCAAGGGACGGAGCAGTACTTC. Its protein is CASSQGTEQYF.